These 21 T cell receptor beta chains came from one sample sequenced in a study of vaccination effects on CD4 cells after COVID-19. No antigen has been identified for these receptors. Assay used: immunoSEQ multiplex PCR; TCRdb lists only in-frame clones, some missing. The sample holds 45,000 to 70,000 clones, around 80% seen once. CD4+ T cells specific for antigen were expanded with viral peptide pools by the ViraFEST assay before sequencing. Isolating CD4+ T cells followed ten to eleven days of culture. It was between March and December 2020 that the person had a SARS-CoV-2 infection confirmed by PCR. Sequenced here: CD4+ T cells from PBMCs cultured with HIV peptides, sampled before COVID-19 vaccination. The subset denotes: HIV-1 Nef peptide pool negative control/reference culture. The receptors here all came from a human donor who had a prior SARS-CoV-2 infection.

This chain uses TRBV4-3 with TRBJ1-1, with 9 bases identical to TRBD1. CDR3 size: 17 residues. Germline-derived CDR1 and CDR2 are LGHNA and YSLEER. V trimming: 3 bases; J trimming: 0 bases; junction bases outside the gene matches: 8. CDR3 region: CASSHGRQGGMNTEAFF. In DNA form, the CDR3 reads TGCGCCAGCAGCCATGGACGACAGGGGGGCATGAACACTGAAGCTTTCTTT.

The chain uses TRBV6-1 and TRBJ1-1; tentative D call: TRBD1 (6 bases). Germline assignment: CDR1 MNHNS and CDR2 SASEGT. The V and J ends lost 2 bases and 4 bases respectively, with 8 bases between them. The CDR3 is made up of 13 amino acids. Here the CDR3 reads CASSEYRVTEAFF. The CDR3 nucleotides are TGTGCCAGCAGTGAATACAGGGTCACTGAAGCTTTCTTT.

The chain has TRBV6-1 and TRBJ1-2; D is uncertain. CDR1 is MNHNS and CDR2 is SASEGT in the germline V gene. There are 13 residues in the CDR3. V was shortened by 2 bases and J by 3 bases, with 7 bases between the two germline ends. The CDR3 here is CASSEMPDYGYTF. CDR3 nucleotide sequence: TGTGCCAGCAGTGAAATGCCGGACTATGGCTACACCTTC.

The CDR3 nucleotides are TGTGCCAGCAGTGAAATGTGGGACTTAATCAATGAGCAGTTCTTC. Translated, it gives CASSEMWDLINEQFF. The chain uses TRBV6-1 and TRBJ2-1, with D possibly TRBD2 on 6 matching bases. V lost 2 bases and J 6 bases, leaving 14 bases between the germline ends. The CDR3 is 15 amino acids. Germline values: CDR1 MNHNS, CDR2 SASEGT.

The chain uses TRBV6-2 or TRBV6-3 and TRBJ1-4; D is possibly TRBD1 (5 bases). V shed 4 bases and J shed 8 bases, with 14 bases lying between them. Germline lookup yields CDR1 MNHEY and CDR2 SVGEGT. This CDR3 has 14 residues. The CDR3 nucleotides are TGTGCCAGCAGTTCCACAGCGAAGGGGGAAAAACTGTTTTTT. Translating it yields CASSSTAKGEKLFF.

The rearrangement uses TRBV27 and TRBJ2-3, with a possible D match to TRBD2 (6 bases). Trimming removed 3 bases from V and 8 bases from J, with 12 bases in between. Per the germline V gene, CDR1 is MNHEY and CDR2 is SMNVEV (reference sequence). The CDR3 contains 13 residues. CDR3 loop: CASSFHTAGTQYF. In DNA form, the CDR3 reads TGTGCCAGCAGTTTCCATACAGCGGGTACGCAGTATTTT.

The chain recombines TRBV9 with TRBJ2-1; D gene unclear. Per the germline V gene, CDR1 is SGDLS and CDR2 is YYNGEE. Trimming shortened V by 0 bases and J by 3 bases, and 4 bases separated the two germline ends. The CDR3 is 13 residues long. This CDR3 is CASSVDLYNEQFF. The CDR3, as DNA: TGTGCCAGCAGCGTAGACCTCTACAATGAGCAGTTCTTC.

The chain links TRBV19 to TRBJ2-7; 11 bases line up with TRBD1. Germline trimming cut 4 bases from V and 6 bases from J; bases unmatched to any gene: 14. Germline CDR1 LNHDA, CDR2 SQIVND (reference sequence). The CDR3 loop spans 17 amino acids. The CDR3 DNA is TGTGCCAGTAGTAGCGGTCCCCGGGACAGGGGGATCGTCGAGCAGTACTTC. Translating gives CASSSGPRDRGIVEQYF.

The rearrangement links TRBV5-1 to TRBJ1-4, with D uncertain. This CDR3 is 14 amino acids long. The germline V and J ends were trimmed by 4 bases and 0 bases, with 7 bases remaining between them. From germline, CDR1 is SGHRS and CDR2 YFSETQ. The CDR3 protein is CASSPQPTNEKLFF. CDR3 DNA sequence: TGCGCCAGCAGCCCACAGCCAACTAATGAAAAACTGTTTTTT.

J is TRBJ2-5 and V is TRBV5-4; D is tentatively TRBD1 or TRBD2 (5 bases each). Germline V gene sequence: CDR1 SGHNT, CDR2 YYREEE (reference sequence). The CDR3 is 13 residues long. V shed 4 bases and J shed 7 bases, with 14 bases lying between them. As DNA, the CDR3 is TGTGCCAGCAGCCGGGACGGGGCGGGGACCCAGTACTTC. This encodes CASSRDGAGTQYF.

This clone was seen more than once but under ten times. The chain is built from TRBV10-3 and TRBJ2-7; no definite D call. Trimming took off 3 bases at V and 6 bases at J, with 15 bases between the two ends. This CDR3 is 14 amino acids long. The germline V gene has CDR1 ENHRY and CDR2 SYGVKD. DNA of the CDR3: TGTGCCATCAGTGATTATAGTCGGATAGGCGAGCAGTACTTC. Translating it yields CAISDYSRIGEQYF.

The rearrangement joins TRBV18 to TRBJ2-7, with TRBD1 matching over 7 bases. The CDR3 covers 16 residues. The J segment lost 2 bases and the V segment lost 4 bases, leaving 11 bases of the junction unmatched. CDR1 is KGHSH, CDR2 LQKENI, per germline. This CDR3 is CASSLETGFLTYEQYF. The DNA for the CDR3 is TGTGCCAGCTCACTAGAGACAGGGTTTTTAACCTACGAGCAGTACTTC.

J is TRBJ1-2 and V is TRBV7-8; 9 positions agree with TRBD1. Germline V lookup: CDR1 SGHVS, CDR2 FQNEAQ. Germline trimming cut 7 bases from V and 2 bases from J; bases unmatched to any gene: 5. This CDR3 is built from 14 residues. CDR3 amino acids: CASKQGAANYGYTF. CDR3 nucleotides: TGTGCCAGCAAACAGGGGGCGGCCAACTATGGCTACACCTTC.

V is TRBV7-3 and J is TRBJ2-1, with D unclear. Germline V gene sequence: CDR1 SGHTA, CDR2 FQGTGA. The CDR3 is made up of 12 amino acids. The germline V and J ends were trimmed by 1 base and 11 bases, with 9 bases remaining between them. In DNA, the CDR3 is TGTGCCAGCAGCTTAAGAAAAGGGCAGCAGTTCTTC. It is translated as CASSLRKGQQFF.

V usage is TRBV19 and J usage is TRBJ2-5; 8 nucleotides agree with TRBD1. This CDR3 has 15 residues. V was pared by 1 base and J by 5 bases, with 6 bases of the junction left unmatched. Germline V gene sequence: CDR1 LNHDA, CDR2 SQIVND (reference sequence). Here the CDR3 DNA reads TGTGCCAGTAGTATAGGACAGGGGTCTTGGGAGACCCAGTACTTC. This encodes CASSIGQGSWETQYF.

The chain recombines TRBV7-3 with TRBJ1-1; a weak D match, TRBD1 (5 bases). The V gene's germline CDR1 is SGHTA and CDR2 FQGTGA. Trimming removed 5 bases from V and 0 bases from J, with 13 bases in between. The CDR3 loop spans 15 amino acids. This CDR3 is CASSPSGLLNTEAFF. CDR3 bases: TGTGCCAGCAGCCCTTCGGGACTACTGAACACTGAAGCTTTCTTT.

The chain is built from TRBV5-5 and TRBJ2-3; no definite D call. Trimming stripped 4 bases from V and 0 bases from J, with 3 bases between. The CDR3 spans 12 residues. CDR1 is SGHKS and CDR2 is YYEKEE in the germline V gene (reference sequence). CDR3 DNA sequence: TGTGCCAGCAGCCTGAGCACAGATACGCAGTATTTT. Translated, it gives CASSLSTDTQYF.

This chain joins TRBV7-8 and TRBJ2-1, with D perhaps TRBD1 or TRBD2 (6 bases each). The CDR3 length is 16 residues. V was pared by 2 bases and J by 0 bases, with 11 bases between. From germline, CDR1 is SGHVS and CDR2 FQNEAQ. CDR3 DNA: TGTGCCAGCAGCTTACGGACGGGGGCCTCCTACAATGAGCAGTTCTTC. It yields the protein CASSLRTGASYNEQFF.

The chain couples TRBV15 to TRBJ2-7, with TRBD2 matching over 10 bases. V trimming: 1 base; J trimming: 7 bases; junction bases outside the gene matches: 13. CDR3 length: 17 amino acids. Germline CDR1 LNHNV, CDR2 YYDKDF (reference sequence). DNA of the CDR3: TGTGCCACCAGCAGAGTTTTAACCGGGACTAGCGACCCGGAGCAGTACTTC. The encoded protein is CATSRVLTGTSDPEQYF.

The chain couples TRBV18 to TRBJ1-2, with D unresolved. V was trimmed by 2 bases and J by 0 bases, leaving 10 bases between them. The germline CDR1 and CDR2 sequences are KGHSH and LQKENI. CDR3 length: 15 residues. CDR3 region: CASSPAASPNYGYTF. DNA for the CDR3: TGTGCCAGCTCACCAGCAGCGAGCCCTAACTATGGCTACACCTTC.

The chain uses TRBV15 and TRBJ2-5; TRBD2 matches at 8 bases. After removal of 3 bases from V and 1 base from J, the junction contained 4 bases not matched to a gene. CDR3 size: 15 residues. Germline lookup yields CDR1 LNHNV and CDR2 YYDKDF (reference sequence). The CDR3 loop reads CATSRYGGAQETQYF. The CDR3, as DNA: TGTGCCACCAGCAGGTACGGGGGGGCCCAAGAGACCCAGTACTTC.